The rows below give T cell receptor beta chains drawn from one sample of a study of blood T cell repertoires in COVID-19. Assay used: immunoSEQ multiplex PCR; TCRdb lists only in-frame clones, some missing. This sample has approximately 180,000 clones, with approximately 80% found just once. Specimen: PBMCs or T cells enriched from blood (not recorded which). These receptors all come from a woman between 45 and 65 years old who had recovered from COVID-19. Both conserved end residues are part of each CDR3. D genes are given only for firm matches. Clone size is given for some rows only: seen once, a few or many times, or a class if the clone is expanded.

J	size	D	V	CDR3	DNA
TRBJ1-4	few	TRBD1	TRBV30	CAWEVRDRGGKLFF	TGTGCCTGGGAGGTCCGGGACAGGGGCGGAAAACTGTTTTTT
TRBJ2-5	-	TRBD1	TRBV27	CASKGQYQETQYF	TGTGCCAGCAAGGGACAGTACCAAGAGACCCAGTACTTC
TRBJ2-7	few	TRBD1	TRBV6-5	CASSRDSRTSYEQYF	TGTGCCAGCAGTCGGGACAGCAGGACCTCCTACGAGCAGTACTTC
TRBJ1-1	-	-	TRBV2	CASSQGDGTEAFF	TGTGCCAGCTCACAGGGAGATGGCACTGAAGCTTTCTTT
TRBJ2-3	-	-	TRBV18	CASSPGGADTQYF	TGTGCCAGCTCACCAGGGGGCGCAGATACGCAGTATTTT
TRBJ2-2	-	TRBD1	TRBV19	CASSIKQGTGTGELFF	TGTGCCAGTAGTATTAAACAGGGGACGGGCACCGGGGAGCTGTTTTTT
TRBJ1-5	-	-	TRBV23-1	CASSQSSNQPQHF	TGCGCCAGCAGTCAATCCTCCAATCAGCCCCAGCATTTT
TRBJ1-4	-	-	TRBV5-1	CASSRGRGEGEKLFF	TGCGCCAGCAGTAGGGGCCGGGGGGAAGGTGAAAAACTGTTTTTT
TRBJ2-3	-	TRBD2	TRBV5-1	CASSLVSSGGTDTQYF	TGCGCCAGCAGCTTGGTTTCTAGCGGCGGCACAGATACGCAGTATTTT
TRBJ2-2	-	TRBD2	TRBV20-1	CSASSGRSSGELFF	TGCAGTGCTAGTAGCGGGAGGAGTTCCGGGGAGCTGTTTTTT
TRBJ1-6	-	-	TRBV28	CASSSTDGSSYNSPLHF	TGTGCCAGCAGCTCCACCGACGGGAGCTCCTATAATTCACCCCTCCACTTT
TRBJ2-5	-	TRBD2	TRBV30	CAWRTGTSLQETQYF	TGTGCCTGGAGGACCGGGACTAGCCTCCAAGAGACCCAGTACTTC
TRBJ2-3	-	TRBD2	TRBV18	CASSSRLAGTDTQYF	TGTGCCAGCTCATCCAGACTAGCGGGCACAGATACGCAGTATTTT
TRBJ1-2	-	TRBD1	TRBV5-1	CASSWGPGTVLYGYTF	TGCGCCAGCAGCTGGGGCCCCGGGACAGTCCTCTATGGCTACACCTTC
TRBJ1-4	once	-	TRBV6-5	CASRGGDPNEKLFF	TGTGCCAGCCGGGGGGGGGATCCTAATGAAAAACTGTTTTTT
TRBJ1-2	-	-	TRBV12-3/TRBV12-4	CASKTGINYGYTF	TGTGCCAGCAAAACAGGGATTAACTATGGCTACACCTTC
TRBJ2-7	-	-	TRBV11-2	CASSSSRGNEQYF	TGTGCCAGCAGCTCGTCACGGGGTAACGAGCAGTACTTC
TRBJ2-7	-	-	TRBV14	CASSQDWSGLQYF	TGTGCCAGCAGCCAAGATTGGTCAGGGCTGCAGTACTTC
TRBJ2-7	-	TRBD1	TRBV5-1	CASSQTGGSYEQYF	TGCGCCAGCAGTCAGACAGGGGGCTCCTACGAGCAGTACTTC
TRBJ2-3	once	-	TRBV9	CASSDESDTQYF	TGTGCCAGCAGCGACGAGTCAGATACGCAGTATTTT
TRBJ2-1	-	TRBD2	TRBV30	CAWRAGPRRPQFF	TGTGCCTGGAGAGCGGGACCCCGCCGGCCGCAGTTCTTC
TRBJ2-5	-	-	TRBV7-6	CASSSLSAAQETQYF	TGTGCCAGCAGCTCACTGTCAGCGGCCCAAGAGACCCAGTACTTC
TRBJ1-6	-	-	TRBV3-1/TRBV3-2	CASSQVMGLTGSPLHF	TGTGCCAGCAGCCAAGTCATGGGGCTAACTGGATCACCCCTCCACTTT
TRBJ1-5	-	TRBD1	TRBV11-2	CASSFDREYQPQHF	TGTGCCAGCAGCTTCGACAGGGAGTATCAGCCCCAGCATTTT
TRBJ2-1	-	TRBD1	TRBV10-1	CASSEGQGSNEQFF	TGCGCCAGCAGTGAGGGACAGGGGAGCAATGAGCAGTTCTTC
TRBJ2-1	-	-	TRBV24-1	CATSKGQSVHEQFF	TGTGCCACCAGTAAGGGACAAAGTGTCCATGAGCAGTTCTTC
TRBJ2-5	-	-	TRBV15	CATSRVDRGETQYF	TGTGCCACCAGCAGAGTTGACCGAGGAGAGACCCAGTACTTC
TRBJ1-5	-	-	TRBV27	CASSLEGDQPQHF	TGTGCCAGCAGTTTAGAGGGGGATCAGCCCCAGCATTTT
TRBJ1-2	-	-	TRBV6-5	CASSYRANYGYTF	TGTGCCAGCAGTTATCGGGCTAACTATGGCTACACCTTC
TRBJ1-1	-	-	TRBV5-1	CASSLSFPAGEAFF	TGCGCCAGCAGCTTGAGCTTCCCAGCGGGTGAAGCTTTCTTT
TRBJ2-1	-	TRBD2	TRBV9	CASSVRLAGSYNEQFF	TGTGCCAGCAGCGTCCGACTAGCGGGGAGTTACAATGAGCAGTTCTTC
TRBJ1-5	-	-	TRBV5-4	CASSLRGSNQPQHF	TGTGCCAGCAGCTTGCGGGGTTCGAATCAGCCCCAGCATTTT
TRBJ2-2	-	TRBD2	TRBV15	CATKGLVNTGELFF	TGTGCCACCAAGGGACTAGTAAACACCGGGGAGCTGTTTTTT
TRBJ2-1	-	-	TRBV13	CASSLGLGIKSSYNEQFF	TGTGCCAGCAGCTTAGGACTAGGGATAAAAAGCTCCTACAATGAGCAGTTCTTC
TRBJ2-7	-	-	TRBV6-1	CASSEVGISEQYF	TGTGCCAGCAGTGAAGTCGGGATCTCCGAGCAGTACTTC
TRBJ2-1	-	TRBD2	TRBV6-2/TRBV6-3	CASSHTQGLSGDNEQFF	TGTGCCAGCAGTCACACCCAGGGACTCAGCGGGGACAATGAGCAGTTCTTC